These 17 T cell receptor beta chains originate from one sample sequenced in a study of blood T cell repertoires in COVID-19. Using immunoSEQ multiplex PCR, the repertoire was profiled, and TCRdb retains in-frame clones only, with some absent. The table includes 95,000 to 150,000 clones, 79% detected once. Material for sequencing was peripheral blood. These receptor sequences come from an elderly woman with acute or convalescent COVID-19.

In its sample, this clone was seen once. The genes are TRBV19 and TRBJ2-7, with 10 nucleotides matching TRBD1. CDR1 and CDR2 (germline): LNHDA, SQIVND (reference sequence). The CDR3 has 15 amino acids. V lost 6 bases to trimming and J lost 2 bases; unmatched junction nucleotides: 7. The DNA of the CDR3 is TGTGCCAGTAGGCCCCGGGACAGGGGAACCTACGAGCAGTACTTC. Translation: CASRPRDRGTYEQYF.

The chain has TRBV5-4 and TRBJ2-5; D might be TRBD1 (6 bases). This CDR3 region has 15 residues. V was pared by 0 bases and J by 5 bases, with 14 bases between. CDR1 and CDR2 (germline): SGHNT, YYREEE (reference sequence). CDR3: CASSLARAGAETQYF. The CDR3 DNA is TGTGCCAGCAGCTTGGCCCGGGCAGGGGCCGAGACCCAGTACTTC.

The J gene is TRBJ1-3, the V gene TRBV5-8, with a possible D match to TRBD1 (6 bases). This CDR3 has 19 residues. The ends were cut back, 3 bases at V and 0 bases at J, with 22 bases in the middle. CDR1 and CDR2 (germline): SGHTS, YDEGEE. CDR3 DNA: TGTGCCAGCAGCTCCTTAAGGGCTTCCGGGACAAGCTCTGGAAACACCATATATTTT. Its protein is CASSSLRASGTSSGNTIYF.

The chain uses TRBV24-1 and TRBJ2-1, with TRBD1 as a possible D gene (6 bases). The CDR3 covers 14 residues. Germline V lookup: CDR1 KGHDR, CDR2 SFDVKD. Trimming took off 2 bases at V and 8 bases at J, with 12 bases between the two ends. The CDR3 DNA reads TGTGCCACCAGTGATTCCGGGACATGGGATGAGCAGTTCTTC. As protein: CATSDSGTWDEQFF.

This chain connects TRBV6-1 to TRBJ1-5, with TRBD1 matching 7 bases. The CDR3 loop spans 13 amino acids. V gave up 3 bases and J gave up 6 bases; unmatched junction bases: 2. Germline CDR1 reads MNHNS; CDR2 reads SASEGT. Written as DNA, the CDR3 is TGTGCCAGCAGTGATGACAGGGTTCAGCCCCAGCATTTT. This codes for CASSDDRVQPQHF.

This chain links TRBV18 with TRBJ2-3; 7 bases map to TRBD1. The CDR3 runs to 15 residues. Germline lookup yields CDR1 KGHSH and CDR2 LQKENI. V was clipped by 3 bases and J by 1 base; unmatched bases: 4. CDR3 sequence: CASSPTGRGTDTQYF. The DNA of the CDR3 is TGTGCCAGCTCACCGACAGGGCGAGGCACAGATACGCAGTATTTT.

V usage is TRBV7-6 and J usage is TRBJ1-1; possibly TRBD1 for D (6 bases). The CDR3 covers 14 residues. The germline V gene encodes CDR1 SGHVS and CDR2 FNYEAQ. Between the trimmed V and J ends, which lost 1 base and 0 bases, there was a span of 6 bases. CDR3 sequence: CASSLDRVNTEAFF. The CDR3 DNA follows: TGTGCCAGCAGCTTAGACAGGGTGAACACTGAAGCTTTCTTT.

This clone turned up a few times. The rearrangement uses TRBV30 and TRBJ1-2; D ambiguous. The CDR3 runs to 13 residues. V lost 2 bases, J lost 8 bases, and 15 bases lay in between. CDR1 GTSNPN and CDR2 SVGIG come from the germline V gene (reference sequence). Here the CDR3 reads CAWSPRRSLGYTF. Here the CDR3 DNA reads TGTGCCTGGAGTCCCCGTAGGAGCTTAGGCTACACCTTC.

The gene calls are TRBV19 and TRBJ1-1; unclear D gene. CDR1 is LNHDA, CDR2 SQIVND, per germline (reference sequence). V lost 5 bases to trimming and J lost 0 bases, with 10 bases between them. The CDR3 extends over 14 amino acids. For the CDR3, the DNA is TGTGCCAGTAGTCACATACAGCTGAACACTGAAGCTTTCTTT. It specifies CASSHIQLNTEAFF. Supplemented by reference TRBV19 and TRBJ1-1, the full variable domain reads DGGITQSPKYLFRKEGQNVTLSCEQNLNHDAMYWYRQDPGQGLRLIYYSQIVNDFQKGDIAEGYSVSREKKESFPLTVTSAQKNPTAFYLCASSHIQLNTEAFFGQGTRLTVV.

The chain is built from TRBV11-3 and TRBJ2-5; D remains unclear. The CDR3 contains 13 residues. V lost 0 bases and J lost 5, with 7 bases in between. Germline CDR1 SGHNT, CDR2 YENEEA. The CDR3 coding sequence is TGTGCCAGCAGCTTAGATATGAGCGAGACCCAGTACTTC. Its protein product is CASSLDMSETQYF.

This chain connects TRBV19 to TRBJ1-6; no clear D gene. V lost 5 bases and J 9 bases, leaving 26 bases between the germline ends. Germline V gives CDR1 LNHDA, CDR2 SQIVND (reference sequence). The CDR3 sequence is 18 residues long. As DNA, the CDR3 is TGTGCCAGTAGTCACCGGGGATACTTCTCGGGGAAGTCTTCACCCCTCCACTTT. Translated, it gives CASSHRGYFSGKSSPLHF.

The V gene is TRBV4-2, the J gene TRBJ1-6, with 10 bases aligning to TRBD1. V trimming: 7 bases; J trimming: 10 bases; junction bases outside the gene matches: 13. The CDR3 is made up of 16 amino acids. Germline V gives CDR1 LGHNA, CDR2 YNFKEQ. In DNA form, the CDR3 reads TGTGCCAGCACCAAAAGGGGGACAGGGGAAGACTCACCCCTCCACTTT. This encodes CASTKRGTGEDSPLHF.

V is TRBV28 and J is TRBJ2-5, with unresolved D. The CDR3 spans 13 residues. V was clipped by 6 bases and J by 5 bases, with 13 bases between them. The germline V gene encodes CDR1 MDHEN and CDR2 SYDVKM. Here the CDR3 DNA reads TGTGCCAGCAGCAGGCCCCCTATGGAGACCCAGTACTTC. Encoded protein: CASSRPPMETQYF.

J is TRBJ1-4 and V is TRBV5-1, with no clear D. V lost 0 bases, J lost 0 bases, and 6 bases lay in between. CDR3 length: 15 amino acids. The germline V gene has CDR1 SGHRS and CDR2 YFSETQ. The CDR3 DNA follows: TGCGCCAGCAGCTTGGGCAGTGCAACTAATGAAAAACTGTTTTTT. Translated, it gives CASSLGSATNEKLFF.

The chain recombines TRBV28 with TRBJ2-1; TRBD2 agrees at 8 bases. The CDR3 contains 16 residues. Germline V gene lookup returns CDR1 MDHEN and CDR2 SYDVKM. V shed 9 bases and J 8 bases; nucleotides not matched to a gene: 18. The CDR3 coding sequence is TGTGCCAGTACTTCCGTCGCGGGAGGTATAGACGATGAGCAGTTCTTC. Protein product: CASTSVAGGIDDEQFF.

The chain is built from TRBV2 and TRBJ2-2; possible D gene TRBD2, 6 bases. V was shortened by 6 bases and J by 5 bases, with 13 bases between the two germline ends. This CDR3 contains 14 residues. Germline V gene lookup returns CDR1 SNHLY and CDR2 FYNNEI. The CDR3 nucleotides read TGTGCCAGCAGCCTGGGGACTCTAACCGGGGAGCTGTTTTTT. Translated, it gives CASSLGTLTGELFF. Full variable domain (remainder filled in from reference TRBV2 and TRBJ2-2): EPEVTQTPSHQVTQMGQEVILRCVPISNHLYFYWYRQILGQKVEFLVSFYNNEISEKSEIFDDQFSVERPDGSNFTLKIRSTKLEDSAMYFCASSLGTLTGELFFGEGSRLTVL.

This clone occurred a few times. V gene TRBV6-6 combines with J gene TRBJ2-5; possible D gene TRBD1, 5 bases. With 8 bases removed from V and 4 bases from J, the gap between germline ends came to 17 bases. CDR3 length: 14 residues. The germline V gene encodes CDR1 MNHNY and CDR2 SVGAGI (reference sequence). The CDR3 DNA reads as TGTGCCAGCGGAACAGGTTGGGGTGGAGAGACCCAGTACTTC. Its protein product is CASGTGWGGETQYF.